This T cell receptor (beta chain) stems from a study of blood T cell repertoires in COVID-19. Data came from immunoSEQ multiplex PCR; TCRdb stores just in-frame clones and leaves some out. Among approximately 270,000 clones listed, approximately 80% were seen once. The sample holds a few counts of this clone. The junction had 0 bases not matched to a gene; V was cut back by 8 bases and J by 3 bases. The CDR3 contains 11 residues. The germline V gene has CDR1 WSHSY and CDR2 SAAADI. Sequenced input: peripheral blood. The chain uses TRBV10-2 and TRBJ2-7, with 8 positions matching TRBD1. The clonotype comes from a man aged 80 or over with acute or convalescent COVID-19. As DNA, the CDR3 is TGCGCCAGCGGACAGGGCTACGAGCAGTACTTC. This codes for CASGQGYEQYF.